A selection of T cell receptor beta chains follows, all from one sample in a study of T cells in Graves' hyperthyroidism and ophthalmopathy. TCRdb used MiXCR to reprocess the multiplex PCR reads, holding one entry per CDR3 protein. This sample has approximately 430,000 distinct CDR3 sequences; 15% to 19% occur once, and the top ten carry approximately 7.5%. Sequencing input: blood. Receptors were obtained from a woman between 18 and 30 years old with Graves' hyperthyroidism. Each CDR3 is given with its conserved first and last residue. The order of the fields is V gene, D gene, clone size, J gene, CDR3 protein, CDR3 DNA. The D gene is left open where the match is weak. Where a row states a size, it is once, few, many or the class of an expanded clone; other rows omit it.

TRBV29-1	.	many	TRBJ1-5	CSVVKDLNQPQHF	TGCAGCGTTGTAAAGGACCTTAATCAGCCCCAGCATTTT
TRBV11-1	TRBD1	many	TRBJ2-5	CASSYGTAQETQYF	TGTGCCAGCAGCTACGGGACAGCCCAAGAGACCCAGTACTTC
TRBV12-3/TRBV12-4	.	.	TRBJ2-3	CASTEGRDTDTQYF	TGTGCCAGCACGGAGGGGCGGGACACAGATACGCAGTATTTT
TRBV12-3/TRBV12-4	TRBD1	many	TRBJ2-7	CASSPRQGAEGEQYF	TGTGCCAGCAGTCCGCGACAGGGGGCAGAGGGCGAGCAGTACTTC
TRBV10-3	TRBD2	many	TRBJ2-3	CAIRPGLAGGPDTQYF	TGTGCCATCAGGCCCGGTTTAGCGGGGGGGCCAGATACGCAGTATTTT
TRBV18	.	many	TRBJ2-3	CASSPVLYTDTQYF	TGTGCCAGCTCACCAGTGCTGTACACAGATACGCAGTATTTT
TRBV20-1	TRBD2	many	TRBJ2-1	CSARLAGGEGYNEQFF	TGCAGTGCTAGACTCGCGGGGGGCGAGGGCTACAATGAGCAGTTCTTC
TRBV20-1	.	many	TRBJ1-1	CSARDSRGKEAFF	TGCAGTGCTAGAGATAGCAGGGGCAAGGAAGCTTTCTTT
TRBV11-2	.	many	TRBJ2-1	CASSFSPREQFF	TGTGCCAGCAGCTTCTCCCCGAGGGAGCAGTTCTTC
TRBV20-1	.	many	TRBJ1-4	CSARGSGAGEKLFF	TGCAGTGCTAGAGGTTCCGGGGCGGGTGAAAAACTGTTTTTT
TRBV7-2	.	few	TRBJ2-7	CASSFAGLYEQYF	TGTGCCAGCAGCTTCGCAGGTCTCTACGAGCAGTACTTC
TRBV12-3/TRBV12-4	.	many	TRBJ1-1	CASSLAATEAFF	TGTGCCAGCAGCCTCGCAGCCACGGAAGCTTTCTTT
TRBV12-3/TRBV12-4	.	many	TRBJ2-5	CASSYHPGLRETQYF	TGTGCCAGCAGTTACCACCCGGGGTTGAGGGAGACCCAGTACTTC
TRBV10-3	.	.	TRBJ2-1	CAISDSNEQFF	TGTGCCATCAGTGACTCCAATGAGCAGTTCTTC
TRBV11-2	.	.	TRBJ2-3	CASSLRWGTQYF	TGTGCCAGTAGCCTCCGTTGGGGTACGCAGTATTTT
TRBV7-9	.	.	TRBJ1-1	CASSCRMNTEAFF	TGTGCCAGCAGCTGCCGGATGAACACTGAAGCTTTCTTT
TRBV18	TRBD1	many	TRBJ1-2	CASSPSAQGADYGYTF	TGTGCCAGCTCACCATCAGCACAGGGGGCGGACTATGGCTACACCTTC
TRBV10-2	TRBD2	few	TRBJ2-6	CASSGTSGRAGANVLTF	TGCGCCAGCAGTGGGACTAGCGGGAGGGCTGGGGCCAACGTCCTGACTTTC
TRBV6-1	TRBD1	.	TRBJ1-2	CASSAGTGRYGYTF	TGTGCCAGCAGCGCCGGGACAGGGCGCTATGGCTACACCTTC
TRBV14	.	few	TRBJ1-3	CASSPTRFPGNTIYF	TGTGCCAGCAGCCCTACCCGATTTCCCGGAAACACCATATATTTT
TRBV20-1	TRBD2	many	TRBJ2-1	CSAIPGLAGYNEQFF	TGCAGTGCCATTCCGGGACTAGCGGGGTACAATGAGCAGTTCTTC
TRBV6-7	.	.	TRBJ2-2	CASSWSTGWHGELFF	TGTGCCAGCAGTTGGTCGACGGGGTGGCACGGGGAGCTGTTTTTT
TRBV20-1	TRBD2	many	TRBJ2-1	CSARRPGGTNEQFF	TGCAGTGCTAGAAGGCCGGGAGGGACGAATGAGCAGTTCTTC
TRBV20-1	TRBD1	many	TRBJ1-1	CSARGVRQGAWTEAFF	TGCAGTGCTAGAGGTGTAAGGCAGGGGGCATGGACTGAAGCTTTCTTT
TRBV6-6	TRBD2	many	TRBJ2-3	CASSYPAPAGGPRGDTQYF	TGTGCCAGCAGTTACCCGGCGCCAGCGGGAGGGCCGAGAGGAGATACGCAGTATTTT
TRBV20-1	.	many	TRBJ2-3	CSASGDGGHLTDTQYF	TGCAGTGCTAGCGGGGATGGGGGACACCTCACAGATACGCAGTATTTT
TRBV6-1	TRBD1	many	TRBJ1-2	CASSEQDRFYGYTF	TGTGCCAGCAGTGAACAGGACAGGTTCTATGGCTACACCTTC
TRBV20-1	TRBD1	many	TRBJ2-4	CSAKDGTVAKNIQYF	TGCAGTGCAAAAGACGGGACAGTAGCCAAAAACATTCAGTACTTC
TRBV27	TRBD1	many	TRBJ1-2	CASSLYGDREIPSYGYTF	TGTGCCAGCAGTTTATATGGGGACAGGGAGATTCCGAGCTATGGCTACACCTTC
TRBV13	TRBD2	many	TRBJ2-7	CASSAGLVLHEQYF	TGTGCCAGCAGCGCGGGACTAGTTTTACACGAGCAGTACTTC
TRBV11-2	TRBD1	many	TRBJ2-1	CASSSPDRAINEQFF	TGTGCCAGCAGCTCGCCGGACAGGGCCATCAATGAGCAGTTCTTC
TRBV28	TRBD1	many	TRBJ1-5	CASSPWTGVIQPQHF	TGTGCCAGCAGCCCCTGGACAGGGGTGATTCAGCCCCAGCATTTT
TRBV5-1	.	.	TRBJ1-1	CASSLMAGNTEAFF	TGCGCCAGCAGCTTGATGGCCGGAAACACTGAAGCTTTCTTT
TRBV2	.	many	TRBJ2-5	CASSEGSEETQYF	TGTGCCAGCAGTGAAGGGTCGGAAGAGACCCAGTACTTC
TRBV6-1	.	many	TRBJ1-5	CASSTGTLSNQPQHF	TGTGCCAGCAGTACAGGGACCCTCAGCAATCAGCCCCAGCATTTT
TRBV5-1	.	.	TRBJ1-4	CASSPNGPRANEKLFF	TGCGCCAGCAGCCCAAATGGGCCACGGGCTAATGAAAAACTGTTTTTT
TRBV10-3	TRBD1	many	TRBJ2-7	CAISVSTGLGYEQYF	TGTGCCATCAGCGTCTCGACAGGGTTGGGATACGAGCAGTACTTC
TRBV11-1	.	many	TRBJ1-1	CASSSDRNTEAFF	TGTGCCAGCAGCTCGGACAGGAACACTGAAGCTTTCTTT
TRBV18	.	few	TRBJ2-7	CASSPPSGGPSGEQYF	TGTGCCAGCTCACCACCTTCCGGGGGCCCCTCCGGCGAGCAGTACTTC
TRBV10-3	.	many	TRBJ1-1	CAISDHRDLNTEAFF	TGTGCCATCAGTGACCACCGGGATCTGAACACTGAAGCTTTCTTT
TRBV19	.	.	TRBJ1-6	CASSINRLADSPLHF	TGTGCCAGTAGTATAAACAGGTTGGCAGATTCACCCCTCCACTTT
TRBV3-1	.	many	TRBJ2-1	CASSHSDGVWQFF	TGTGCCAGCAGCCACTCGGACGGGGTTTGGCAGTTCTTC
TRBV7-2	.	.	TRBJ2-1	CASSSRRSSYNEQFF	TGTGCCAGCAGCTCCCGACGCAGCTCCTACAATGAGCAGTTCTTC
TRBV5-1	TRBD1	many	TRBJ2-7	CASSLIPDRAYEQYF	TGCGCCAGCAGCTTGATACCGGACAGGGCCTACGAGCAGTACTTC
TRBV11-2	TRBD2	many	TRBJ2-1	CASSPGVSGMGSYNEQFF	TGTGCCAGCAGCCCAGGGGTTAGCGGGATGGGCTCCTACAATGAGCAGTTCTTC
TRBV25-1	.	few	TRBJ1-1	CASGRNGTRNTEAFF	TGTGCCAGCGGACGGAACGGGACGAGGAACACTGAAGCTTTCTTT
TRBV9	TRBD2	many	TRBJ2-3	CASSERGGSTDTQYF	TGTGCCAGCAGCGAACGGGGGGGCTCGACAGATACGCAGTATTTT
TRBV10-3	TRBD1	many	TRBJ2-5	CAISESLGDRGSTQYF	TGTGCCATCAGTGAGTCTCTGGGGGACAGAGGGTCGACCCAGTACTTC
TRBV7-8	TRBD2	few	TRBJ2-1	CASSLSGLAGLYNEQFF	TGTGCCAGCAGCTTATCCGGACTAGCGGGACTCTACAATGAGCAGTTCTTC
TRBV7-6	.	few	TRBJ2-1	CASSLVGDADEQFF	TGTGCCAGCAGCTTAGTCGGGGATGCCGATGAGCAGTTCTTC
TRBV7-2	.	.	TRBJ2-1	CASSLRPPRDLHNEQFF	TGTGCCAGCAGCTTGAGACCGCCCCGCGATCTTCACAATGAGCAGTTCTTC